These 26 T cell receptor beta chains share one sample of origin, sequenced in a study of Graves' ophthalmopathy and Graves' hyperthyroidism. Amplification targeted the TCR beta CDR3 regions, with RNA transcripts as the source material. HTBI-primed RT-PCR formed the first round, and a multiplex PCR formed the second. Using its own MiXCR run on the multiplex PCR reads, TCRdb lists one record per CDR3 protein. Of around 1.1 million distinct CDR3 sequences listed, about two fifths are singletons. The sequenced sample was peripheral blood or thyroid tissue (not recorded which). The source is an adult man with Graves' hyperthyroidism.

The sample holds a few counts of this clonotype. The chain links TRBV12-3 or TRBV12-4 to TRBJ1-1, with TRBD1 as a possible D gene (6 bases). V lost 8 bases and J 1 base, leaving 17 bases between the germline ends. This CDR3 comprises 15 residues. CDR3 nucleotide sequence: TGTGCCAGCGGGAAGAGTAGGACAGCGAACACTGAAGCTTTCTTT. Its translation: CASGKSRTANTEAFF.

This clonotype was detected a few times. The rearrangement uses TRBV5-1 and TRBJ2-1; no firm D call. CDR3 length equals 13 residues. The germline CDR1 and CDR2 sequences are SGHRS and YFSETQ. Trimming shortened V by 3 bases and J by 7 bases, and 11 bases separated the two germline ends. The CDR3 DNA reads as TGCGCCAGCAGCTCCTTAGGTGGGAATGAGCAGTTCTTC. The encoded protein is CASSSLGGNEQFF.

The CDR3 DNA reads TGTGCCAGCAGCAAACTAGCGGGGGGCGCCTCCTACGAGCAGTACTTC. Translated, it gives CASSKLAGGASYEQYF. The chain employs TRBV7-2 and TRBJ2-7; 12 bases are shared with TRBD2. The CDR3 extends over 16 amino acids. Unmatched junction bases numbered 5, after V lost 5 bases and J lost 0 bases. The V gene's germline CDR1 is SGHTA and CDR2 FQGNSA.

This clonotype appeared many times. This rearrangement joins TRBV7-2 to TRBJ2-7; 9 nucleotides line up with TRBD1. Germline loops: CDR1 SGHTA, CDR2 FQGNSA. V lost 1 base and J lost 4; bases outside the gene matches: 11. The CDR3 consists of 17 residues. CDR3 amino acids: CASSLESVGTGLYEQYF. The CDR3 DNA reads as TGTGCCAGCAGCTTAGAATCAGTTGGGACAGGGTTGTACGAGCAGTACTTC.

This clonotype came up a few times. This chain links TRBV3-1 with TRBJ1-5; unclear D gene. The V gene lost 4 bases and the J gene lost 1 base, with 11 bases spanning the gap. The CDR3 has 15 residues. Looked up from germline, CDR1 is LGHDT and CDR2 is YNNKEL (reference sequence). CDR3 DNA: TGTGCCAGCAGCCCTGGGTCCGGAAGCAATCAGCCCCAGCATTTT. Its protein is CASSPGSGSNQPQHF.

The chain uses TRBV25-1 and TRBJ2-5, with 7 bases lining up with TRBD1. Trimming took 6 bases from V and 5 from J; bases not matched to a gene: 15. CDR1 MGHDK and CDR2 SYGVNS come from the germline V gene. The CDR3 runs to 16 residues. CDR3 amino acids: CASSSPRQGDWETQYF. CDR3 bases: TGTGCCAGCAGCTCACCCCGACAGGGCGACTGGGAGACCCAGTACTTC.

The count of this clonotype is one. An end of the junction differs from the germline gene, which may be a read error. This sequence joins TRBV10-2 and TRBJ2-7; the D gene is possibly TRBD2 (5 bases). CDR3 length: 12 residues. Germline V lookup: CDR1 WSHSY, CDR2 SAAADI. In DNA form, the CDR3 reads TGTGCCAGCAGTTACAGCGGCTACGGGCAGTACTTC. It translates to CASSYSGYGQYF.

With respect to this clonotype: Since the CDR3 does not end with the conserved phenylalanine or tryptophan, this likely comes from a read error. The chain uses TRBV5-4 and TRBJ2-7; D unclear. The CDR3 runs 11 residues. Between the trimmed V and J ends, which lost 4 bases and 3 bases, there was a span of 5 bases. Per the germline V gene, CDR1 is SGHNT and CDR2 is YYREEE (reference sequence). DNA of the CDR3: TGTGCCAGCAGCGTGGGCTACGAGCAGTACCTC. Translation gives CASSVGYEQYL.

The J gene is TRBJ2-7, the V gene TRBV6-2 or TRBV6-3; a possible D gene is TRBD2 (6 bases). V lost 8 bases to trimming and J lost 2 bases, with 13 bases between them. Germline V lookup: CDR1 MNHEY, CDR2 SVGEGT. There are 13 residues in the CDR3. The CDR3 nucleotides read TGTGCCAGCGAACGGGACTCTACCTACGAGCAGTACTTC. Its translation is CASERDSTYEQYF.

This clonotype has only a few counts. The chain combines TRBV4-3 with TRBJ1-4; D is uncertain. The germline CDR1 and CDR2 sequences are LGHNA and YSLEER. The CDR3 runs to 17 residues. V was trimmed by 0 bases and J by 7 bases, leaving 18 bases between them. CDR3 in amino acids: CASSQDLIGRLGEKLFF. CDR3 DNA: TGCGCCAGCAGCCAAGATCTTATAGGCAGGCTGGGTGAAAAACTGTTTTTT.

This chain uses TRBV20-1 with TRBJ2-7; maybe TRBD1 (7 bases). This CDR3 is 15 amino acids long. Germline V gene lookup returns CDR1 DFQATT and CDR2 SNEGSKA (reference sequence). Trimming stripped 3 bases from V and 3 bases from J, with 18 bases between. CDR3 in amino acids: CSARGGTESNYEQYF. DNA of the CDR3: TGCAGTGCTAGGGGCGGGACAGAAAGCAACTACGAGCAGTACTTC.

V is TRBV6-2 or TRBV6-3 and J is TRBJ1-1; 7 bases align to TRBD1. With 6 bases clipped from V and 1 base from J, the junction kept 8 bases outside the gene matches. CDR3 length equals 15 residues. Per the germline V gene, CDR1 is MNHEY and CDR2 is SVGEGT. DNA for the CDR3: TGTGCCAGCAGACCCAGACAGGGCCGGAACACTGAAGCTTTCTTT. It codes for CASRPRQGRNTEAFF.

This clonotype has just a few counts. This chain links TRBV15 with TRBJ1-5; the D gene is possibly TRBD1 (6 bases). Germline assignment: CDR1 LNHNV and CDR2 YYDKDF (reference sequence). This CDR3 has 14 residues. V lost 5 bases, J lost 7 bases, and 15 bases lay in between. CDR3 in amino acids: CATSDRRGRQPQHF. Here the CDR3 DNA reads TGTGCCACCAGCGACAGGAGGGGAAGGCAGCCCCAGCATTTT.

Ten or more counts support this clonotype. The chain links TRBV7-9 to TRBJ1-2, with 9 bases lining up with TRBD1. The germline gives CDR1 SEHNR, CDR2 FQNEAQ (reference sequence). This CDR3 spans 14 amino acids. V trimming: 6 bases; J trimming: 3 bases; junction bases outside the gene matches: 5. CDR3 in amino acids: CASSWTGVDYGYTF. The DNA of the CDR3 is TGTGCCAGCAGTTGGACAGGGGTTGACTATGGCTACACCTTC.

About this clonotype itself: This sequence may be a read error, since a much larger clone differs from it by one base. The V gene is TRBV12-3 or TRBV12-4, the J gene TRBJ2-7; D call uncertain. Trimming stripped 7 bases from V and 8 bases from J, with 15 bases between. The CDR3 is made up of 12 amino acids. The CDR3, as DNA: TGTGCCAGCACCGCCGATCCTTACAAGCAGTACTTC. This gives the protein CASTADPYKQYF.

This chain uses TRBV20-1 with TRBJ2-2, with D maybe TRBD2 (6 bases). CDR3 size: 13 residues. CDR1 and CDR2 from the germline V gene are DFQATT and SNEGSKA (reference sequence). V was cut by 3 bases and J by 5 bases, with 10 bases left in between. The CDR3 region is CSASPGTTGELFF. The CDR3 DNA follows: TGCAGTGCTAGCCCTGGGACTACCGGGGAGCTGTTTTTT.

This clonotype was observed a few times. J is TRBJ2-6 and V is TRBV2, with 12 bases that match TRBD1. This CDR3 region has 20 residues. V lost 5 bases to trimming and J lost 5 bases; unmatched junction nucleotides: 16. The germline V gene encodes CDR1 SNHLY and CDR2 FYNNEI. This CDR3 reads CASSSTSGTGGFRWANVLTF. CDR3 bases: TGTGCCAGCAGTTCCACCTCCGGGACAGGGGGCTTTCGCTGGGCCAACGTCCTGACTTTC.

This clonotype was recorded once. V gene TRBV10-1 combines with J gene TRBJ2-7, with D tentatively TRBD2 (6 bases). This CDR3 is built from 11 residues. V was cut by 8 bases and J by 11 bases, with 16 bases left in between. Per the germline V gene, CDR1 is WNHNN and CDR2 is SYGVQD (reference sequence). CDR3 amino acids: CASGLRREKYF. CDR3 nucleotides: TGCGCCAGCGGTCTCAGGCGGGAAAAGTACTTC.

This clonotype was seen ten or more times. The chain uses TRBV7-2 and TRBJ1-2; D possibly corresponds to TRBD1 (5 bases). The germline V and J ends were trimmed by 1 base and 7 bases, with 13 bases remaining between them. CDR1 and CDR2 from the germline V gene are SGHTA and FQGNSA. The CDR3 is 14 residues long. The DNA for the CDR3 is TGTGCCAGCAGCTTAGAGGAAGGGGTGCTTGGCTACACCTTC. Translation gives CASSLEEGVLGYTF.

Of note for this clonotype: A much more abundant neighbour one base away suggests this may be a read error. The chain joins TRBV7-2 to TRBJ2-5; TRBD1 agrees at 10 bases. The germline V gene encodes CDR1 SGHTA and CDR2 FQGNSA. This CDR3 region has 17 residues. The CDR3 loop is CASKPGQGFSGKETRYF. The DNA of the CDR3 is TGTGCCAGCAAACCGGGACAGGGGTTTTCAGGGAAAGAGACCCGGTACTTC.

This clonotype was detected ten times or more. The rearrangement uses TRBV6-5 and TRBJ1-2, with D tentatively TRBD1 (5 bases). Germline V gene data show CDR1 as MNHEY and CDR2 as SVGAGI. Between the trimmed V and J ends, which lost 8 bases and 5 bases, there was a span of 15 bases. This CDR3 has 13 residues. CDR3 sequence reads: CASSPWEGYGYTF. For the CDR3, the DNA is TGTGCCAGCTCCCCGTGGGAGGGGTATGGCTACACCTTC.

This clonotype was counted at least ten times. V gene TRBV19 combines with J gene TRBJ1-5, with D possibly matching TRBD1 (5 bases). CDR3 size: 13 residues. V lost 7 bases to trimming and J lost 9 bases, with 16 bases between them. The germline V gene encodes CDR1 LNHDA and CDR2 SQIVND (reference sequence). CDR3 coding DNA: TGTGCCAGTATTGATACCCTTGGGGGGCCCCAGCATTTT. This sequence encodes CASIDTLGGPQHF.

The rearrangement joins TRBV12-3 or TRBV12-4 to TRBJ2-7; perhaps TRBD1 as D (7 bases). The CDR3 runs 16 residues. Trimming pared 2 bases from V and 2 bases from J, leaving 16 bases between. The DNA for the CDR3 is TGTGCCAGCAGTTTATCGGGGCAGGGGGGTACCTACGAGCAGTACTTC. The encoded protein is CASSLSGQGGTYEQYF.

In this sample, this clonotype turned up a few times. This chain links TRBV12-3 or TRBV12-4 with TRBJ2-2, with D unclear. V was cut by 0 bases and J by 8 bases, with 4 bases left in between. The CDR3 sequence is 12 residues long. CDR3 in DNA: TGTGCCAGCAGTTTAGCTAAGGGGGAGCTGTTTTTT. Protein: CASSLAKGELFF.

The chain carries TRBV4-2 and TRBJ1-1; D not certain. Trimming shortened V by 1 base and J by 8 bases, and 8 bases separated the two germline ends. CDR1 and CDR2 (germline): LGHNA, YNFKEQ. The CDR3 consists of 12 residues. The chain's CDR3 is CASSQGKGEAFF. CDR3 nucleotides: TGTGCCAGCAGCCAAGGCAAGGGCGAAGCTTTCTTT.

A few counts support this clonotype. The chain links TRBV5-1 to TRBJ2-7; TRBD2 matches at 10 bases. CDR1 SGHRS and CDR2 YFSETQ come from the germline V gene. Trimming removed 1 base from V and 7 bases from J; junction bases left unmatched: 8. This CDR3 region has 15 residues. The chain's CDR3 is CASSLQAGGPREQYF. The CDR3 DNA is TGCGCCAGCAGCTTGCAAGCGGGAGGGCCGAGGGAGCAGTACTTC.